This passage covers 27 T cell receptor beta chains from one sample sequenced in a study of regulatory T cells in long-lasting Graves disease. Regarding time point: persistent/refractory GD, antithyroid drugs over 5 years with positive TRAb. After RNA was extracted from PBMCs, the TCR library was made from it. HTBI primers from iRepertoire and Arm-PCR of CDR3 regions yielded the TCR beta libraries. One entry per CDR3 protein results from TCRdb running MiXCR on the multiplex PCR reads. Of 350,000 to 500,000 distinct CDR3 sequences listed, 21% are singletons. The source material was peripheral blood mononuclear cells (PBMCs), sampled when the disease was refractory, from a patient treated with antithyroid drugs. The receptors were gathered from a female donor with Graves disease.

This clonotype was detected many times. The chain couples TRBV2 to TRBJ2-7; weak D call: TRBD1 (6 bases). Per germline, CDR1 SNHLY and CDR2 FYNNEI. This CDR3 spans 16 amino acids. Deletions cut 3 bases from V and 9 bases from J, with 24 bases between. The CDR3 coding sequence is TGTGCCAGCAGTGAGGAGACCGGGACATCAACGGTGGGGCAGTACTTC. It yields the protein CASSEETGTSTVGQYF.

CDR3 DNA: TGCGCCAGCAGCCAAGAGCCCGGGGACTATGGCTACACCTTC. Protein: CASSQEPGDYGYTF. The J gene is TRBJ1-2, the V gene TRBV4-1, with D unclear. V was trimmed by 0 bases and J by 3 bases, leaving 8 bases between them. Germline CDR1 reads MGHRA; CDR2 reads YSYEKL. This CDR3 spans 14 amino acids.

This clonotype was counted many times. This chain connects TRBV7-9 to TRBJ2-7; possible D gene TRBD1, 6 bases. Germline lookup yields CDR1 SEHNR and CDR2 FQNEAQ (reference sequence). Trimming left V 8 bases short and J 5 bases short, with 13 bases between. The CDR3 contains 12 residues. DNA for the CDR3: TGTGCCAGCTCGTCAGGGGCCCACGAGCAGTACTTC. Translated: CASSSGAHEQYF.

The genes are TRBV5-1 and TRBJ2-1, with a tentative D call TRBD2 (6 bases). Between the trimmed V and J ends, which lost 0 bases and 7 bases, there was a span of 11 bases. From germline, CDR1 is SGHRS and CDR2 YFSETQ. This CDR3 region has 14 residues. The chain's CDR3 is CASSLAGERNEQFF. DNA of the CDR3: TGCGCCAGCAGCTTGGCGGGAGAGCGGAATGAGCAGTTCTTC.

This clonotype appeared a few times. This chain links TRBV30 with TRBJ2-7; D not resolved. V shed 5 bases and J shed 1 base, with 15 bases lying between them. This CDR3 is built from 14 residues. Per the germline V gene, CDR1 is GTSNPN and CDR2 is SVGIG (reference sequence). In nucleotides, the CDR3 is TGTGCCTGGCGCGCCCAAGACATTTCCTACGAGCAGTACTTC. This encodes CAWRAQDISYEQYF.

The rearrangement uses TRBV5-1 and TRBJ2-7; TRBD1 agrees at 7 bases. The CDR3 consists of 15 residues. CDR1 and CDR2 from the germline V gene are SGHRS and YFSETQ. V lost 2 bases, J lost 3 bases, and 8 bases stayed unmatched. The CDR3 protein is CASSFNAGTDYEQYF. The CDR3 DNA follows: TGCGCCAGCAGCTTTAACGCCGGGACAGACTACGAGCAGTACTTC.

This clonotype was seen repeatedly, ten times or more. V and J are TRBV3-1 and TRBJ1-2, with 8 bases aligning to TRBD1. Per germline, CDR1 LGHDT and CDR2 YNNKEL (reference sequence). CDR3 length: 14 residues. Trimming took 5 bases from V and 1 from J; bases not matched to a gene: 3. In DNA form, the CDR3 reads TGTGCCAGCAGCGGACAGGGAATTAACTATGGCTACACCTTC. Translating gives CASSGQGINYGYTF.

This clonotype was recorded a few times. The genes are TRBV7-9 and TRBJ2-2, with a weak D call TRBD2 (6 bases). This CDR3 spans 15 amino acids. Trimming left V 2 bases short and J 5 bases short, with 12 bases between. Germline CDR1 is SEHNR and CDR2 is FQNEAQ (reference sequence). The CDR3 bases are TGTGCCAGCAGCTTACGGGAGATGAAGACCGGGGAGCTGTTTTTT. It codes for CASSLREMKTGELFF.

This clonotype was seen at least ten times. The gene calls are TRBV20-1 and TRBJ1-2; 7 positions match TRBD1. The ends lost 3 bases at V and 3 bases at J; junction bases unmatched: 10. CDR3 length equals 15 residues. The germline V gene encodes CDR1 DFQATT and CDR2 SNEGSKA (reference sequence). CDR3 amino acids: CSASPVHQGDYGYTF. The CDR3, as DNA: TGCAGTGCTAGCCCAGTGCATCAGGGGGACTATGGCTACACCTTC.

This clonotype was seen a few times. The V call is TRBV9, the J call TRBJ2-5; D gene unclear. The CDR3 loop spans 15 amino acids. From germline, CDR1 is SGDLS and CDR2 YYNGEE. The V and J ends lost 4 bases and 0 bases respectively, with 13 bases between them. CDR3: CASSPRVSHQETQYF. The DNA for the CDR3 is TGTGCCAGCAGCCCCCGCGTTTCCCACCAAGAGACCCAGTACTTC.

J is TRBJ2-1 and V is TRBV12-3 or TRBV12-4, with 9 bases lining up with TRBD2. Trimming at V came to 0 bases and at J to 10 bases, leaving 4 bases not matched to a gene. The CDR3 runs 14 residues. The CDR3 here is CASSLALTSGEQFF. The CDR3 nucleotides are TGTGCCAGCAGTTTAGCCCTGACTAGCGGAGAGCAGTTCTTC.

This clonotype was counted many times. The chain couples TRBV2 to TRBJ1-2; D might be TRBD1 (6 bases). The CDR3 is 15 residues long. Per the germline V gene, CDR1 is SNHLY and CDR2 is FYNNEI. V was cut by 4 bases and J by 2 bases, with 14 bases left in between. CDR3: CASSAGANPNYGYTF. CDR3 coding DNA: TGTGCCAGCAGTGCAGGGGCCAATCCAAACTATGGCTACACCTTC.

The V gene is TRBV6-1, the J gene TRBJ2-6; 10 positions match TRBD2. Germline loops: CDR1 MNHNS, CDR2 SASEGT. The CDR3 length is 16 residues. The V and J ends lost 4 bases and 2 bases, in that order; junction bases with no gene match: 2. CDR3 in DNA: TGTGCCAGCAGTGCCCTAGCGGGGGCTGGGGCCAACGTCCTGACTTTC. Translating gives CASSALAGAGANVLTF.

The gene calls are TRBV11-2 and TRBJ2-1; 9 bases agree with TRBD1. The CDR3 is 16 amino acids. With 4 bases clipped from V and 0 bases from J, the junction kept 4 bases outside the gene matches. Per the germline V gene, CDR1 is SGHAT and CDR2 is FQNNGV. In DNA form, the CDR3 reads TGTGCCAGCAGCTACGGACAGGGGAGCTCCTACAATGAGCAGTTCTTC. Its protein is CASSYGQGSSYNEQFF.

This clonotype turned up a few times. The V gene is TRBV19, the J gene TRBJ1-6; 9 bases fit TRBD1. The CDR3 extends over 16 amino acids. In germline, CDR1 is LNHDA, CDR2 SQIVND (reference sequence). J was trimmed by 4 bases and V by 6 bases; bases with no gene match: 7. CDR3 sequence reads: CASRITGGDYNSPLHF. DNA of the CDR3: TGTGCCAGTAGGATCACAGGGGGCGATTATAATTCACCCCTCCACTTT.

The chain uses TRBV6-1 and TRBJ2-4; tentatively, D is TRBD1 (6 bases). This CDR3 has 16 residues. Germline V CDR1 and CDR2: MNHNS, SASEGT. Deletions cut 5 bases from V and 1 base from J, with 15 bases between. CDR3 coding DNA: TGTGCCAGCAGTCAACAGGGTAGGCTTGCCAAAAACATTCAGTACTTC. Amino acids: CASSQQGRLAKNIQYF.

This clonotype has at least ten counts. The V gene is TRBV20-1, the J gene TRBJ2-7, with a tentative D call TRBD2 (6 bases). CDR1 and CDR2 (germline): DFQATT, SNEGSKA (reference sequence). Trimming took 5 bases from V and 2 from J, leaving 10 bases between them. There are 12 residues in the CDR3. CDR3: CSAGGEPYEQYF. Written as DNA, the CDR3 is TGCAGTGCTGGAGGGGAGCCCTACGAGCAGTACTTC.

The sample holds a few counts of this clonotype. The CDR3, as DNA: TGTGCCAGCAAACCGACAGGGGTAGGGGAGCAGTTCTTC. Translating it yields CASKPTGVGEQFF. V gene TRBV12-3 or TRBV12-4 combines with J gene TRBJ2-1; the match to TRBD1 covers 8 bases. Germline trimming cut 7 bases from V and 10 bases from J; bases unmatched to any gene: 9. The CDR3 is 13 amino acids.

This clonotype was picked up many times. The chain carries TRBV2 and TRBJ1-5, with TRBD1 matching over 8 bases. The CDR3 is 14 amino acids. Germline trimming cut 7 bases from V and 5 bases from J; bases unmatched to any gene: 7. Germline assignment: CDR1 SNHLY and CDR2 FYNNEI. The DNA for the CDR3 is TGTGCCAGCAACGACGGACAGGGCCATCAGCCCCAGCATTTT. It encodes CASNDGQGHQPQHF.

This clonotype came up many times. The V gene is TRBV6-1, the J gene TRBJ1-4; tentative D call: TRBD1 (6 bases). Germline V gene data show CDR1 as MNHNS and CDR2 as SASEGT. Trimming took off 2 bases at V and 3 bases at J, with 10 bases between the two ends. There are 15 residues in the CDR3. The CDR3 DNA reads as TGTGCCAGCAGTGAAACCGGGACATCTAATGAAAAACTGTTTTTT. Amino acids: CASSETGTSNEKLFF.

This clonotype was counted a few times. The chain carries TRBV4-1 and TRBJ2-2, with 8 bases fitting TRBD1. CDR3 length equals 18 residues. The germline V gene has CDR1 MGHRA and CDR2 YSYEKL. V lost 5 bases and J lost 0; bases outside the gene matches: 11. CDR3 in amino acids: CASSYHLPDRANTGELFF. For the CDR3, the DNA is TGCGCCAGCAGCTACCACTTACCGGACAGGGCGAACACCGGGGAGCTGTTTTTT.

This clonotype was seen repeatedly, ten times or more. DNA for the CDR3: TGTGCCAGCAGTGAATGGGTGGTGGGCGAAGCTTTCTTT. The encoded protein is CASSEWVVGEAFF. The chain recombines TRBV6-1 with TRBJ1-1; D is undetermined. Germline V lookup: CDR1 MNHNS, CDR2 SASEGT. Between the trimmed V and J ends, which lost 2 bases and 8 bases, there was a span of 12 bases. The CDR3 has 13 residues.

This clonotype was recorded many times. The chain couples TRBV3-1 to TRBJ1-2; unclear D gene. This CDR3 region has 14 residues. The germline gives CDR1 LGHDT, CDR2 YNNKEL (reference sequence). The V gene lost 1 base and the J gene lost 5 bases, with 11 bases spanning the gap. The CDR3 DNA sequence: TGTGCCAGCAGCCAAGGGCCGGATGGATATGGCTACACCTTC. Protein product: CASSQGPDGYGYTF.

On this clonotype itself: Possible read error: a much larger clone is one base away. The J gene is TRBJ1-5, the V gene TRBV28; the D gene is possibly TRBD1 (6 bases). The CDR3 has 14 amino acids. CDR1 MDHEN and CDR2 SYDVKM come from the germline V gene. The CDR3 DNA reads as TGTGCCAGCAGCGGAGCAGGGGTCCAACAGCCCCGGCATTTT. Protein product: CASSGAGVQQPRHF.

This clonotype has a count of ten or more. The V and J genes are TRBV12-3 or TRBV12-4 and TRBJ2-2; no clear D. The CDR3 consists of 14 residues. V lost 1 base and J 5 bases, leaving 8 bases between the germline ends. CDR3 DNA sequence: TGTGCCAGCAGTTTAGTGGTAGGGACCGGGGAGCTGTTTTTT. Protein sequence: CASSLVVGTGELFF.

This clonotype was detected ten times or more. The genes are TRBV12-3 or TRBV12-4 and TRBJ2-5; D is possibly TRBD1 (6 bases). Deletions cut 2 bases from V and 2 bases from J, with 21 bases between. The CDR3 is 18 amino acids. The CDR3 region has the DNA TGTGCCAGCAGTTTAATTATTTCGGCCGGGACACCACAAGAGACCCAGTACTTC. Amino acid sequence: CASSLIISAGTPQETQYF.

This clonotype has just a few counts. The chain carries TRBV7-2 and TRBJ2-1; possibly TRBD2 for D (6 bases). Germline V CDR1 and CDR2: SGHTA, FQGNSA. Trimming removed 2 bases at V and 8 bases at J, with 7 bases between. This CDR3 has 12 residues. The CDR3 is CASSLPGDEQFF. The CDR3 nucleotides read TGTGCCAGCAGCTTACCGGGAGATGAGCAGTTCTTC.